This T cell receptor beta chain appears in the sequencing data of a study of blood T cell repertoires in COVID-19. The CDR3 extends over 15 amino acids. Unmatched junction bases numbered 1, after V lost 3 bases and J lost 0 bases. Per the germline V gene, CDR1 is SGDLS and CDR2 is YYNGEE. Only in-frame clones appear in the TCRdb table, and some are missing; sequencing was by immunoSEQ multiplex PCR. The data show 96,000 or so clones, around nine tenths seen once. The receptor comes from a woman aged 80 or over with acute or convalescent COVID-19. This chain uses TRBV9 with TRBJ2-2; 8 bases match TRBD2. The source material was peripheral blood. For the CDR3, the DNA is TGTGCCAGCAGCGGGGGACTAGCGAACACCGGGGAGCTGTTTTTT. The encoded protein is CASSGGLANTGELFF.